A single sample gave rise to the 5 T cell receptor beta chains below, sequenced in a study of identical twins. Using its own MiXCR run on the 5' RACE reads, TCRdb lists one record per CDR3 protein. The sample lists around 490,000 distinct CDR3 sequences, over 12% occurring once. This sample also belongs to another study, concerning yellow fever vaccine responses in identical twins.

Sequencing used CD4+ T cells sorted from blood. The receptors here all came from a woman younger than 35 in good health.

The J gene is TRBJ2-1, the V gene TRBV5-1; D is possibly TRBD1 (8 bases). V lost 3 bases and J lost 9, with 22 bases in between. CDR1 is SGHRS, CDR2 YFSETQ, per germline. The CDR3 is 16 residues long. The CDR3 protein is CASSWGGQAGFGEQFF. The CDR3 coding sequence is TGCGCCAGCAGCTGGGGGGGACAGGCGGGTTTTGGTGAGCAGTTCTTC.

This chain joins TRBV15 and TRBJ2-7; no clear D gene. This CDR3 has 16 residues. V was shortened by 0 bases and J by 0 bases, with 12 bases between the two germline ends. Germline values: CDR1 LNHNV, CDR2 YYDKDF (reference sequence). The CDR3 region has the DNA TGTGCCACCAGCAGAGAGGGTGGGGTTAGCTCCTACGAGCAGTACTTC. This gives the protein CATSREGGVSSYEQYF.

This clonotype was counted between two and nine times. The J gene is TRBJ2-1, the V gene TRBV6-1; TRBD1 matches at 11 bases. Losses at the gene ends were 6 bases for V and 2 bases for J; bases not matched to a gene: 6. This CDR3 has 16 residues. CDR1 is MNHNS and CDR2 is SASEGT in the germline V gene. CDR3 sequence: CASSARGQGAYNEQFF. The CDR3 DNA sequence: TGTGCCAGCAGCGCTCGGGGACAGGGGGCCTACAATGAGCAGTTCTTC.

The chain recombines TRBV27 with TRBJ1-1; a weak D match, TRBD1 (5 bases). The CDR3 loop spans 15 amino acids. Trimming took 6 bases from V and 3 from J, leaving 17 bases between them. Looked up from germline, CDR1 is MNHEY and CDR2 is SMNVEV (reference sequence). The CDR3 is CASSLIGGDHTEAFF. DNA of the CDR3: TGTGCCAGCAGCTTAATTGGGGGGGATCACACTGAAGCTTTCTTT.

The sample holds a few counts of this clonotype. This chain connects TRBV27 to TRBJ1-6, with 10 bases fitting TRBD1. Trimming removed 4 bases from V and 10 bases from J; junction bases left unmatched: 7. CDR3 length equals 15 residues. Germline CDR1 reads MNHEY; CDR2 reads SMNVEV (reference sequence). CDR3: CASSSLGTGVSPLHF. DNA of the CDR3: TGTGCCAGCAGTTCCCTCGGGACAGGGGTCTCACCCCTCCACTTT.